The 32 T cell receptor beta chains in this list originate from one sample, sequenced in a study of T cell responses to AZD1222 COVID-19 vaccine. Profiling relied on immunoSEQ multiplex PCR, and the TCRdb table lists in-frame clones only, not all of them. The repertoire holds about 120,000 clones, 87% seen once, with 7.5% to 8% in the top ten. The sample in question was peripheral blood, obtained on day 0 of AZD1222 vaccination. The source is an adult in good health.

The gene calls are TRBV2 and TRBJ1-2; TRBD1 is a possible D gene (6 bases). Trimming pared 9 bases from V and 8 bases from J, leaving 16 bases between. CDR1 and CDR2 from the germline V gene are SNHLY and FYNNEI. This CDR3 spans 12 amino acids. CDR3 protein: CARQQGEEGYTF. Here the CDR3 DNA reads TGTGCCAGACAACAGGGAGAGGAGGGCTACACCTTC.

The chain couples TRBV3-1 (or the pseudogene TRBV3-2) to TRBJ1-6; D not resolved. The CDR3 is 13 amino acids. V was cut by 8 bases and J by 5 bases, with 10 bases left in between. The germline V gene encodes CDR1 LGHDT and CDR2 YNNKEL (reference sequence). CDR3 sequence: CASSTRDNSPLHF. CDR3 DNA: TGTGCCAGCTCTACCAGAGATAATTCACCCCTCCACTTT.

The chain has TRBV7-9 and TRBJ1-4; 7 nucleotides line up with TRBD1. V shed 7 bases, J shed 4 bases, and the junction held 9 bases outside the gene matches. Germline V gives CDR1 SEHNR, CDR2 FQNEAQ (reference sequence). The CDR3 extends over 15 amino acids. For the CDR3, the DNA is TGTGCCAGCACCTCGACAGGGAGGGATAATGAAAAACTGTTTTTT. Protein sequence: CASTSTGRDNEKLFF.

V is TRBV27 and J is TRBJ1-2; a possible D gene is TRBD1 (5 bases). Germline-derived CDR1 and CDR2 are MNHEY and SMNVEV (reference sequence). The CDR3 runs to 13 residues. V shed 4 bases and J shed 4 bases, with 10 bases lying between them. In DNA form, the CDR3 reads TGTGCCAGCAGTTCCCGGGACGGCTATGGCTACACCTTC. Its translation: CASSSRDGYGYTF.

The rearrangement joins TRBV12-3 or TRBV12-4 to TRBJ2-7; D not certain. CDR3 size: 11 residues. V was pared by 5 bases and J by 6 bases, with 8 bases between. The CDR3 sequence is CASSNAREQYF. DNA of the CDR3: TGTGCCAGCAGTAACGCCCGCGAGCAGTACTTC.

This chain connects TRBV27 to TRBJ1-5; D uncertain. Germline V gives CDR1 MNHEY, CDR2 SMNVEV (reference sequence). V gave up 2 bases and J gave up 5 bases, with 10 bases separating them. This CDR3 has 14 amino acids. Here the CDR3 reads CASSLRAGYQPQHF. The CDR3 nucleotides read TGTGCCAGCAGTTTAAGGGCCGGGTATCAGCCCCAGCATTTT.

The chain recombines TRBV10-3 with TRBJ1-4, with TRBD1 matching over 7 bases. Germline CDR1 is ENHRY and CDR2 is SYGVKD. CDR3 size: 15 residues. With V trimmed by 4 bases and J by 5 bases, 7 bases remained unmatched. As DNA, the CDR3 is TGTGCCATCAGTGCCGCGACAGGGACAAATGAAAAACTGTTTTTT. It specifies CAISAATGTNEKLFF.

This clone was observed a handful of times. The gene calls are TRBV27 and TRBJ2-1; D assignment may be TRBD1 or TRBD2 (7 bases each). Germline V gives CDR1 MNHEY, CDR2 SMNVEV (reference sequence). The CDR3 contains 19 residues. V was trimmed by 6 bases and J by 2 bases, leaving 26 bases between them. This CDR3 reads CASRPQGGDFKPAYNEQFF. The CDR3 bases are TGTGCCAGCAGACCTCAGGGGGGGGACTTCAAACCAGCCTACAATGAGCAGTTCTTC.

The chain uses TRBV19 and TRBJ1-6, with D unclear. The V gene's germline CDR1 is LNHDA and CDR2 SQIVND (reference sequence). V lost 7 bases and J lost 10, with 14 bases in between. The CDR3 contains 13 residues. The CDR3 region is CASTRGIGSPLHF. CDR3 coding DNA: TGTGCCAGTACTCGCGGGATAGGGTCACCCCTCCACTTT.

The chain uses TRBV9 and TRBJ1-1; D gene unclear. V lost 0 bases and J 4 bases, leaving 10 bases between the germline ends. The germline CDR1 and CDR2 sequences are SGDLS and YYNGEE. This CDR3 spans 14 amino acids. CDR3 coding DNA: TGTGCCAGCAGCGTAGATTCAACGGCCACTGAAGCTTTCTTT. Amino acid sequence: CASSVDSTATEAFF. The full variable domain, rest sourced from reference TRBV9 and TRBJ1-1, is DSGVTQTPKHLITATGQRVTLRCSPRSGDLSVYWYQQSLDQGLQFLIQYYNGEERAKGNILERFSAQQFPDLHSELNLSSLELGDSALYFCASSVDSTATEAFFGQGTRLTVV.

The V gene is TRBV7-2, the J gene TRBJ1-2, with D possibly being TRBD1 (5 bases). Trimming took 5 bases from V and 3 from J, leaving 16 bases between them. This CDR3 has 15 amino acids. CDR1 and CDR2 (germline): SGHTA, FQGNSA. The CDR3: CASSIDGGRYYGYTF. DNA for the CDR3: TGTGCCAGCAGCATAGATGGGGGGAGATACTATGGCTACACCTTC. The variable domain in full, with the rest retrieved from reference TRBV7-2 and TRBJ1-2, is GAGVSQSPSNKVTEKGKDVELRCDPISGHTALYWYRQSLGQGLEFLIYFQGNSAPDKSGLPSDRFSAERTGGSVSTLTIQRTQQEDSAVYLCASSIDGGRYYGYTFGSGTRLTVV.

This sequence joins TRBV7-3 and TRBJ1-5; a possible D gene is TRBD1 (5 bases). V lost 5 bases and J 0 bases, leaving 11 bases between the germline ends. Germline values: CDR1 SGHTA, CDR2 FQGTGA. The length of the CDR3 is 15 residues. CDR3 protein: CASSGTDVSNQPQHF. Written as DNA, the CDR3 is TGTGCCAGCAGCGGGACGGACGTTAGCAATCAGCCCCAGCATTTT. Complete variable domain (other parts from reference TRBV7-3 and TRBJ1-5): GAGVSQTPSNKVTEKGKYVELRCDPISGHTALYWYRQSLGQGPEFLIYFQGTGAADDSGLPNDRFFAVRPEGSVSTLKIQRTERGDSAVYLCASSGTDVSNQPQHFGDGTRLSIL.

The chain carries TRBV27 and TRBJ1-2; D call uncertain. V lost 8 bases to trimming and J lost 5 bases, with 15 bases between them. Germline V CDR1 and CDR2: MNHEY, SMNVEV (reference sequence). This CDR3 is 13 amino acids long. The DNA for the CDR3 is TGTGCCAGCGGAGGAGGGCCGGGATATGGCTACACCTTC. Its protein product is CASGGGPGYGYTF.

The rearrangement uses TRBV6-5 and TRBJ1-1; D is possibly TRBD1 (6 bases). The V gene lost 6 bases and the J gene lost 1 base, with 15 bases spanning the gap. This CDR3 region has 15 residues. CDR1 MNHEY and CDR2 SVGAGI come from the germline V gene. CDR3 in amino acids: CASSRREGGNTEAFF. As DNA, the CDR3 is TGTGCCAGCAGCCGCAGGGAGGGGGGGAACACTGAAGCTTTCTTT.

V gene TRBV29-1 combines with J gene TRBJ2-1; the D gene is possibly TRBD2 (6 bases). Per the germline V gene, CDR1 is SQVTM and CDR2 is ANQGSEA. This CDR3 spans 13 amino acids. V dropped 4 bases and J dropped 0 bases, with 7 bases sitting between them. This CDR3 is CSVAGSSYNEQFF. The CDR3 DNA reads as TGCAGCGTTGCCGGGAGCTCCTACAATGAGCAGTTCTTC.

The rearrangement joins TRBV6-5 to TRBJ2-7; D possibly corresponds to TRBD1 (5 bases). Looked up from germline, CDR1 is MNHEY and CDR2 is SVGAGI. Trimming pared 2 bases from V and 1 base from J, leaving 12 bases between. The CDR3 loop spans 15 amino acids. This chain's CDR3 is CASSYGRAASYEQYF. The DNA for the CDR3 is TGTGCCAGCAGTTACGGCAGGGCCGCATCCTACGAGCAGTACTTC.

This chain joins TRBV30 and TRBJ1-1, with a possible D match to TRBD1 (6 bases). The CDR3 length is 12 residues. V gave up 3 bases and J gave up 7 bases, with 12 bases separating them. From germline, CDR1 is GTSNPN and CDR2 SVGIG (reference sequence). Here the CDR3 DNA reads TGTGCCTGGAGCATAGACAGGTTTGAAGCTTTCTTT. Protein product: CAWSIDRFEAFF. Using reference TRBV30 and TRBJ1-1 for the parts outside the CDR3, the full variable domain is SQTIHQWPATLVQPVGSPLSLECTVEGTSNPNLYWYRQAAGRGLQLLFYSVGIGQISSEVPQNLSASRPQDRQFILSSKKLLLSDSGFYLCAWSIDRFEAFFGQGTRLTVV.

The V gene is TRBV28, the J gene TRBJ1-1, with D unclear. Germline V gene data show CDR1 as MDHEN and CDR2 as SYDVKM. CDR3 length equals 13 residues. Trimming took 3 bases from V and 5 from J, leaving 10 bases between them. The CDR3: CASSFTLGTEAFF. In nucleotides, the CDR3 is TGTGCCAGCAGTTTTACCCTCGGTACTGAAGCTTTCTTT.

The V and J genes are TRBV2 and TRBJ2-1; D not resolved. Germline assignment: CDR1 SNHLY and CDR2 FYNNEI. V lost 8 bases and J lost 3, with 5 bases in between. The CDR3 length is 11 residues. The CDR3 bases are TGTGCCAGCCGTCTCTACAATGAGCAGTTCTTC. Translating it yields CASRLYNEQFF.

The chain couples TRBV27 to TRBJ1-4; D is ambiguous. Germline CDR1 and CDR2: MNHEY and SMNVEV (reference sequence). Between the trimmed V and J ends, which lost 5 bases and 4 bases, there was a span of 14 bases. The CDR3 sequence is 15 residues long. The CDR3 DNA reads TGTGCCAGCAGTCAAGTCAGCAGGCTTAATGAAAAACTGTTTTTT. Encoded protein: CASSQVSRLNEKLFF.

The gene calls are TRBV6-5 and TRBJ1-2; D might be TRBD1 (6 bases). V lost 6 bases to trimming and J lost 4 bases, with 15 bases between them. In germline, CDR1 is MNHEY, CDR2 SVGAGI. The CDR3 contains 14 residues. The CDR3 loop reads CASRVGQGSYGYTF. In DNA form, the CDR3 reads TGTGCCAGCAGGGTTGGGCAGGGGTCCTATGGCTACACCTTC.

Only one count was recorded for this clone. V is TRBV5-4 and J is TRBJ1-2; D remains unclear. The germline V and J ends were trimmed by 4 bases and 2 bases, with 15 bases remaining between them. Germline V gene data show CDR1 as SGHNT and CDR2 as YYREEE (reference sequence). This CDR3 contains 15 residues. DNA for the CDR3: TGTGCCAGCAGCATTACAAATACTCCCAACTATGGCTACACCTTC. Translating it yields CASSITNTPNYGYTF.

The V call is TRBV28, the J call TRBJ2-7; D unclear. V was clipped by 2 bases and J by 2 bases, with 13 bases between them. This CDR3 has 15 residues. The germline V gene encodes CDR1 MDHEN and CDR2 SYDVKM. CDR3 sequence (DNA): TGTGCCAGCAGTTTAGGACGGAAGGGCCCCTACGAGCAGTACTTC. Encoded protein: CASSLGRKGPYEQYF.

V and J are TRBV30 and TRBJ1-4; a possible D gene is TRBD1 (5 bases). The CDR3 has 16 residues. The ends were cut back, 0 bases at V and 8 bases at J, with 19 bases in the middle. CDR1 is GTSNPN and CDR2 is SVGIG in the germline V gene (reference sequence). CDR3 loop: CAWSVRGEGRGEKLFF. As DNA, the CDR3 is TGTGCCTGGAGTGTAAGGGGAGAAGGTCGTGGGGAAAAACTGTTTTTT.

This rearrangement joins TRBV27 to TRBJ2-2; TRBD1 matches at 11 bases. The CDR3 loop spans 21 amino acids. V trimming: 7 bases; J trimming: 4 bases; junction bases outside the gene matches: 23. Germline V gene lookup returns CDR1 MNHEY and CDR2 SMNVEV (reference sequence). CDR3 amino acids: CASIGQGARGTRRGTTGELFF. As DNA, the CDR3 is TGTGCCAGCATCGGACAGGGGGCCCGAGGAACTAGGCGGGGGACCACCGGGGAGCTGTTTTTT.

V gene TRBV12-5 combines with J gene TRBJ1-2; D not resolved. Per the germline V gene, CDR1 is LGHNT and CDR2 is FRNRAP. The germline V and J ends were trimmed by 6 bases and 8 bases, with 13 bases remaining between them. CDR3 length equals 12 residues. The CDR3 sequence is CASGHNFSGYTF. CDR3 in DNA: TGTGCTAGTGGGCACAACTTTTCGGGCTACACCTTC.

This CDR3 reads CASSHDRGENTEAFF. CDR3 coding DNA: TGTGCCAGCAGTCATGACAGGGGGGAGAACACTGAAGCTTTCTTT. The chain combines TRBV2 with TRBJ1-1; 9 bases align to TRBD1. This CDR3 has 15 residues. After removal of 5 bases from V and 1 base from J, the junction contained 5 bases not matched to a gene. The germline gives CDR1 SNHLY, CDR2 FYNNEI.

The chain carries TRBV19 and TRBJ1-4; D is unresolved. Germline V CDR1 and CDR2: LNHDA, SQIVND (reference sequence). There are 10 residues in the CDR3. Trimming took 9 bases from V and 11 from J, leaving 10 bases between them. The CDR3 coding sequence is TGTGCCAGCTCGTCTGGGAAACTGTTTTTT. Its protein product is CASSSGKLFF.

This chain links TRBV9 with TRBJ2-2; 9 bases are shared with TRBD1. The CDR3 sequence is 16 residues long. Germline CDR1 reads SGDLS; CDR2 reads YYNGEE. V shed 4 bases, J shed 5 bases, and the junction held 9 bases outside the gene matches. This CDR3 is CASSKTGTGRTGELFF. Written as DNA, the CDR3 is TGTGCCAGCAGCAAAACCGGGACAGGGAGAACCGGGGAGCTGTTTTTT.

The CDR3 loop is CAISAFGSINNSPLHF. CDR3 bases: TGTGCCATCAGTGCCTTCGGGAGCATTAATAATTCACCCCTCCACTTT. The V gene is TRBV10-3, the J gene TRBJ1-6, with D uncertain. The CDR3 covers 16 residues. V dropped 4 bases and J dropped 5 bases, with 15 bases sitting between them. Germline V CDR1 and CDR2: ENHRY, SYGVKD.

The rearrangement joins TRBV10-3 to TRBJ2-5, with TRBD1 identical over 9 bases. There are 15 residues in the CDR3. Germline assignment: CDR1 ENHRY and CDR2 SYGVKD. V gave up 6 bases and J gave up 5 bases; unmatched junction bases: 10. CDR3 region: CAISAPTGGHETQYF. CDR3 coding DNA: TGTGCCATCAGCGCCCCGACAGGGGGTCACGAGACCCAGTACTTC.

The J gene is TRBJ2-1, the V gene TRBV18; D could derive from TRBD1 or TRBD2 (5 bases each). Germline V gives CDR1 KGHSH, CDR2 LQKENI. Trimming pared 3 bases from V and 7 bases from J, leaving 13 bases between. This CDR3 contains 14 residues. The CDR3 DNA sequence: TGTGCCAGCTCACCCGAGGGGCAACGGAATGAGCAGTTCTTC. It specifies CASSPEGQRNEQFF.